Sequencing of this TCR beta chain was carried out in a study of blood T cell repertoires in COVID-19. The CDR3 has 15 residues. The germline gives CDR1 SGHRS, CDR2 YFSETQ. J gave up 4 bases and V 0 bases, and 3 bases lay outside the gene matches. Authors' analysis steps: For nucleated cells, counts were estimated from reference gene primer amplification. Profiled with immunoSEQ multiplex PCR; TCRdb holds only in-frame clones, not every one. V and J calls and clone size are copied from that table; D and trimming were computed from the DNA. The sample consists of roughly 400,000 clones, around nine tenths of them appearing once. The study recruited people aged about 18 to 95 years across around 24 US areas. Those designated as exposed participants met a COVID-19 case within 2 weeks before study entry. This clone was picked up a small number of times. Other DNA sequences from this sample encode an identical CDR3 as well.

Sequencing was carried out using PBMCs or T cells enriched from blood (not recorded which). J is TRBJ2-1 and V is TRBV5-1, with 8 bases fitting TRBD1. The clonotype was recovered from a woman aged 18-29 years who had been exposed to COVID-19. The CDR3 DNA follows: TGCGCCAGCAGCTTGGCAGGGGGCGATTACAATGAGCAGTTCTTC. The encoded protein is CASSLAGGDYNEQFF.